The next 17 T cell receptor beta chains were all read from a single sample in a study of shared clonotypes between healthy human individuals. The table came from immunoSEQ multiplex PCR; TCRdb's copy has only in-frame clones and leaves some out. This table holds 660,000 or so clones, approximately 96% found once. Naive CD8 cells lacked CD45RO, underwent positive selection for CCR7 and left out terminally differentiated effector memory CD45RA+ cells. Sequenced sample: naive CD8+ T cells sorted from blood. The receptors here all came from a woman aged 25 to 45 in good health.

The rearrangement uses TRBV10-1 and TRBJ2-3; D is ambiguous. With 1 base removed from V and 1 base from J, the gap between germline ends came to 6 bases. The CDR3 contains 14 residues. Germline values: CDR1 WNHNN, CDR2 SYGVQD (reference sequence). The CDR3 nucleotides read TGCGCCAGCAGTGAGTTCGCTGGCACAGATACGCAGTATTTT. Its protein product is CASSEFAGTDTQYF.

The CDR3 sequence: CASSEYRGDTQYF. The CDR3 nucleotides read TGTGCCAGCAGTGAGTATCGGGGAGATACGCAGTATTTT. The chain is built from TRBV6-1 and TRBJ2-3; tentative D call: TRBD2 (5 bases). Trimming left V 3 bases short and J 5 bases short, with 9 bases between. Germline-derived CDR1 and CDR2 are MNHNS and SASEGT. The CDR3 runs to 13 residues.

V gene TRBV5-8 combines with J gene TRBJ2-7; 8 bases are a match to TRBD1. The CDR3 runs to 15 residues. Trimming at V came to 4 bases and at J to 3 bases, leaving 9 bases not matched to a gene. The germline V gene has CDR1 SGHTS and CDR2 YDEGEE. The DNA of the CDR3 is TGTGCCAGCAGCCTGTCGGGACAGGCATACTACGAGCAGTACTTC. This sequence encodes CASSLSGQAYYEQYF.

The rearrangement uses TRBV11-2 and TRBJ2-3, with no clear D. The germline V and J ends were trimmed by 6 bases and 1 base, with 14 bases remaining between them. Germline values: CDR1 SGHAT, CDR2 FQNNGV. This CDR3 has 15 residues. The CDR3 sequence: CASSASDIGTDTQYF. In DNA form, the CDR3 reads TGTGCCAGCAGTGCGTCCGACATAGGCACAGATACGCAGTATTTT.

The chain has TRBV7-3 and TRBJ2-1, with 11 nucleotides matching TRBD2. Trimming took 5 bases from V and 6 from J; bases not matched to a gene: 6. This CDR3 spans 15 amino acids. From germline, CDR1 is SGHTA and CDR2 FQGTGA. CDR3 residues: CASSLLAGGSNEQFF. The CDR3 DNA reads as TGTGCCAGCAGCCTCTTAGCGGGAGGGTCCAATGAGCAGTTCTTC.

The V call is TRBV28, the J call TRBJ1-2; the D gene is possibly TRBD1 (6 bases). Germline CDR1 MDHEN, CDR2 SYDVKM. The CDR3 is made up of 16 amino acids. With 1 base removed from V and 3 bases from J, the gap between germline ends came to 15 bases. The CDR3, as DNA: TGTGCCAGCAGTTTATCTGAAGTAGGGGGTGACTATGGCTACACCTTC. This sequence encodes CASSLSEVGGDYGYTF.

The J gene is TRBJ1-3, the V gene TRBV5-5, with D possibly matching TRBD1 (6 bases). Deletions cut 2 bases from V and 5 bases from J, with 11 bases between. Looked up from germline, CDR1 is SGHKS and CDR2 is YYEKEE (reference sequence). This CDR3 is built from 14 residues. CDR3 nucleotides: TGTGCCAGCAGCTTTAGACAGGCTAGAAACACCATATATTTT. It codes for CASSFRQARNTIYF.

This rearrangement joins TRBV2 to TRBJ2-7, with D tentatively TRBD2 (7 bases). The V gene's germline CDR1 is SNHLY and CDR2 FYNNEI. The CDR3 length is 13 residues. Trimming pared 9 bases from V and 0 bases from J, leaving 12 bases between. The CDR3 is CASNGGLSYEQYF. For the CDR3, the DNA is TGTGCCAGTAACGGGGGGCTCTCCTACGAGCAGTACTTC.

V gene TRBV28 combines with J gene TRBJ1-5; 7 bases agree with TRBD1. Unmatched junction bases numbered 14, after V lost 7 bases and J lost 2 bases. Germline V gene sequence: CDR1 MDHEN, CDR2 SYDVKM. The CDR3 covers 17 residues. Written as DNA, the CDR3 is TGTGCCAGCACCACCCCCTATGGTCAGGGGGGCAATCAGCCCCAGCATTTT. It translates to CASTTPYGQGGNQPQHF. Variable domain in full (rest from reference TRBV28 and TRBJ1-5): DVKVTQSSRYLVKRTGEKVFLECVQDMDHENMFWYRQDPGLGLRLIYFSYDVKMKEKGDIPEGYSVSREKKERFSLILESASTNQTSMYLCASTTPYGQGGNQPQHFGDGTRLSIL.

The chain couples TRBV5-1 to TRBJ2-5; TRBD2 agrees at 8 bases. Gene TRBJ2-7 matches the end of the DNA better, so the J call may be wrong. Germline V gene sequence: CDR1 SGHRS, CDR2 YFSETQ. CDR3 length: 15 amino acids. The CDR3 here is CASSLTSGNSYEQYF. The CDR3 DNA is TGCGCCAGCAGCCTAACTAGCGGAAATTCCTACGAGCAGTACTTC.

The CDR3 sequence is CASSLGSGQSRANVLTF. The CDR3, as DNA: TGTGCCAGCAGCTTAGGATCAGGACAAAGTCGGGCCAACGTCCTGACTTTC. The genes are TRBV7-1 and TRBJ2-6; tentatively, D is TRBD1 (5 bases). TRBV7-1 is filed as an ORF, its function uncertain. The V end was cut by 4 bases, the J end by 5 bases, with 18 bases between. There are 17 residues in the CDR3.

The V gene is TRBV2, the J gene TRBJ2-3, with 9 nucleotides matching TRBD2. Germline CDR1 SNHLY, CDR2 FYNNEI. This CDR3 spans 19 amino acids. V trimming: 8 bases; J trimming: 3 bases; junction bases outside the gene matches: 21. CDR3 amino acids: CASDGPSGMAYSRTDTQYF. CDR3 DNA: TGTGCCAGCGACGGCCCTAGCGGGATGGCTTATTCGAGGACAGATACGCAGTATTTT. The full variable domain, completed using reference TRBV2 and TRBJ2-3, is EPEVTQTPSHQVTQMGQEVILRCVPISNHLYFYWYRQILGQKVEFLVSFYNNEISEKSEIFDDQFSVERPDGSNFTLKIRSTKLEDSAMYFCASDGPSGMAYSRTDTQYFGPGTRLTVL.

This sequence joins TRBV5-6 and TRBJ1-5; no firm D call. V shed 3 bases and J shed 2 bases, with 18 bases lying between them. This CDR3 contains 17 residues. Germline V gives CDR1 SGHDT, CDR2 YYEEEE. CDR3 sequence reads: CASSSRTDDFGNQPQHF. CDR3 DNA: TGTGCCAGCAGCTCGCGGACGGACGATTTCGGCAATCAGCCCCAGCATTTT.

This chain connects TRBV28 to TRBJ1-6; D gene uncertain. This CDR3 region has 15 residues. Looked up from germline, CDR1 is MDHEN and CDR2 is SYDVKM. V was cut by 6 bases and J by 1 base, with 10 bases left in between. The CDR3 nucleotides read TGTGCCAGCAGATCCGGGGAGTCCTATAATTCACCCCTCCACTTT. Protein sequence: CASRSGESYNSPLHF.

J is TRBJ1-2 and V is TRBV7-2; perhaps TRBD1 as D (6 bases). V lost 1 base to trimming and J lost 4 bases, with 10 bases between them. The CDR3 is 14 residues long. Per germline, CDR1 SGHTA and CDR2 FQGNSA. The CDR3 coding sequence is TGTGCCAGCAGCTTAGGGACAGCTACCTATGGCTACACCTTC. Residues: CASSLGTATYGYTF.

The V gene is TRBV6-6, the J gene TRBJ2-2; D is unresolved. Per the germline V gene, CDR1 is MNHNY and CDR2 is SVGAGI (reference sequence). The CDR3 length is 14 residues. The germline V and J ends were trimmed by 4 bases and 2 bases, with 8 bases remaining between them. For the CDR3, the DNA is TGTGCCAGCAGTTCGGGTGCTAACACCGGGGAGCTGTTTTTT. The encoded protein is CASSSGANTGELFF.

V and J are TRBV13 and TRBJ2-2; 7 nucleotides align to TRBD2. Germline V CDR1 and CDR2: PRHDT, FYEKMQ (reference sequence). J was trimmed by 6 bases and V by 8 bases; bases with no gene match: 6. The CDR3 contains 13 residues. The DNA of the CDR3 is TGTGCCAGCGGGAGGGCGGTATCCGGGGAGCTGTTTTTT. Protein sequence: CASGRAVSGELFF.